One and the same sample provided the 10 T cell receptor beta chains below, sequenced in a study of STAT5B mutations in CD4+ large granular lymphocyte leukemia. TCRdb's table, derived via immunoSEQ multiplex PCR, lists solely in-frame clones and lacks some. Of approximately 20,000 clones listed, about 81% are singletons. Sample: CD4+ T cells from blood buffy coats. Receptors originate from a human donor in good health.

The gene calls are TRBV7-9 and TRBJ1-4, with D perhaps TRBD1 (5 bases). Germline CDR1 and CDR2: SEHNR and FQNEAQ (reference sequence). Deletions cut 5 bases from V and 7 bases from J, with 17 bases between. This CDR3 has 15 amino acids. The CDR3 loop reads CASSAAGGSGEKLFF. CDR3 nucleotide sequence: TGTGCCAGCAGCGCGGCGGGGGGATCTGGTGAAAAACTGTTTTTT.

V usage is TRBV5-4 and J usage is TRBJ2-5; 7 nucleotides align to TRBD2. The V gene end was trimmed by 2 bases and the J gene end by 4 bases; junction bases not matched to a gene: 2. Germline V gene lookup returns CDR1 SGHNT and CDR2 YYREEE (reference sequence). This CDR3 comprises 13 residues. The CDR3 DNA sequence: TGTGCCAGCAGCTTTTCGGGGGGAGAGACCCAGTACTTC. Protein: CASSFSGGETQYF.

The genes are TRBV28 and TRBJ2-7, with 12 bases that match TRBD2. This CDR3 spans 18 amino acids. Per germline, CDR1 MDHEN and CDR2 SYDVKM. Losses at the gene ends were 5 bases for V and 0 bases for J; bases not matched to a gene: 11. DNA for the CDR3: TGTGCCAGCAGTGTATACCCCGGGACTAGCGGGCGCTCCTACGAGCAGTACTTC. Amino acid sequence: CASSVYPGTSGRSYEQYF.

The chain is built from TRBV11-2 and TRBJ2-5; 7 nucleotides match TRBD1. The CDR3 runs 17 residues. In germline, CDR1 is SGHAT, CDR2 FQNNGV. V dropped 1 base and J dropped 0; count of bases not matched to a gene: 8. The DNA for the CDR3 is TGTGCCAGCAGCTTAGGAGGGCAGGGGGAGTACCAAGAGACCCAGTACTTC. Translating gives CASSLGGQGEYQETQYF.

This clone was picked up a small number of times. The chain couples TRBV30 to TRBJ1-2, with D perhaps TRBD1 (6 bases). Germline CDR1 GTSNPN, CDR2 SVGIG (reference sequence). CDR3 size: 13 residues. V dropped 2 bases and J dropped 7 bases, with 14 bases sitting between them. The CDR3 loop reads CAWSTWDMSGYTF. Here the CDR3 DNA reads TGTGCCTGGAGTACTTGGGACATGAGTGGCTACACCTTC. Supplemented by reference TRBV30 and TRBJ1-2, the full variable domain reads SQTIHQWPATLVQPVGSPLSLECTVEGTSNPNLYWYRQAAGRGLQLLFYSVGIGQISSEVPQNLSASRPQDRQFILSSKKLLLSDSGFYLCAWSTWDMSGYTFGSGTRLTVV.

This clone was detected only once. The CDR3 DNA follows: TGTGCCAGCAGCTTACCGGGACAGGGTGGTCCCGGGGAGCTGTTTTTT. It yields the protein CASSLPGQGGPGELFF. This chain uses TRBV5-6 with TRBJ2-2; 9 positions agree with TRBD1. Trimming cost V 2 bases and J 6 bases; bases outside gene matches: 8. This CDR3 comprises 16 residues. Germline V CDR1 and CDR2: SGHDT, YYEEEE.

This clone was detected only a few times. V and J are TRBV5-1 and TRBJ1-5; D may be TRBD1 (5 bases). The germline gives CDR1 SGHRS, CDR2 YFSETQ. This CDR3 comprises 15 residues. V lost 0 bases, J lost 2 bases, and 9 bases lay in between. CDR3: CASSLEGDRNQPQHF. The CDR3 DNA reads TGCGCCAGCAGCTTGGAAGGGGACCGCAATCAGCCCCAGCATTTT.

The chain employs TRBV7-3 and TRBJ1-6; tentative D call: TRBD1 (6 bases). This CDR3 has 18 residues. V dropped 2 bases and J dropped 6 bases, with 20 bases sitting between them. In germline, CDR1 is SGHTA, CDR2 FQGTGA. The CDR3: CASSLYAPRDTLNSPLHF. CDR3 in DNA: TGTGCCAGCAGCTTATATGCTCCCCGGGACACCCTTAATTCACCCCTCCACTTT.

The chain combines TRBV4-2 with TRBJ2-7, with TRBD1 identical over 8 bases. Germline V gene data show CDR1 as LGHNA and CDR2 as YNFKEQ. The CDR3 is 15 residues long. With V trimmed by 3 bases and J by 2 bases, 6 bases remained unmatched. CDR3 sequence: CASSQGQEFAYEQYF. DNA for the CDR3: TGTGCCAGCAGCCAGGGACAGGAGTTTGCCTACGAGCAGTACTTC.

J is TRBJ2-7 and V is TRBV30; 10 bases fit TRBD1. Losses at the gene ends were 3 bases for V and 3 bases for J; bases not matched to a gene: 5. The germline V gene encodes CDR1 GTSNPN and CDR2 SVGIG (reference sequence). The CDR3 contains 14 residues. In nucleotides, the CDR3 is TGTGCCTGGAGGACGCGGACAGGGGGCTACGAGCAGTACTTC. Its translation: CAWRTRTGGYEQYF.